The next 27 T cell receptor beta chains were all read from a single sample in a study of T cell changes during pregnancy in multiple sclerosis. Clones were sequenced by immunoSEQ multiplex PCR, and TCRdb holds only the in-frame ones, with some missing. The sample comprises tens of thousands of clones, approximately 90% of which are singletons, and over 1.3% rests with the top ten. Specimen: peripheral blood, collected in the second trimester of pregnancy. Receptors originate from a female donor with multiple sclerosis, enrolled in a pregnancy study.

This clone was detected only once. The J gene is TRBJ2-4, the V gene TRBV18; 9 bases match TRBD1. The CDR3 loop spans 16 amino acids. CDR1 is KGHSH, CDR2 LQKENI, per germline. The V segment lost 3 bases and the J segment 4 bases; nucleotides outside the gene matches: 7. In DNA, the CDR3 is TGTGCCAGCTCACCGTCCGGGACAGGGAGGAAAAACATTCAGTACTTC. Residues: CASSPSGTGRKNIQYF.

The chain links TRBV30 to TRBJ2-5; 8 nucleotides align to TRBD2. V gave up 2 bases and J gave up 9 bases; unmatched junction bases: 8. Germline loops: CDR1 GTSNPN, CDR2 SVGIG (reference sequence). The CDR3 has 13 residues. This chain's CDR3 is CAWSTAGGGAQYF. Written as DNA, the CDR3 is TGTGCCTGGAGTACCGCGGGAGGAGGGGCCCAGTACTTC.

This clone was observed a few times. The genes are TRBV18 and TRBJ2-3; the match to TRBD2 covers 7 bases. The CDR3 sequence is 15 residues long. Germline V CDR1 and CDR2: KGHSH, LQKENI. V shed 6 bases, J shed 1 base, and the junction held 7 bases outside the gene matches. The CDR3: CASSRDYGGTDTQYF. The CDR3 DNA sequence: TGTGCCAGCTCCCGGGACTATGGAGGCACAGATACGCAGTATTTT.

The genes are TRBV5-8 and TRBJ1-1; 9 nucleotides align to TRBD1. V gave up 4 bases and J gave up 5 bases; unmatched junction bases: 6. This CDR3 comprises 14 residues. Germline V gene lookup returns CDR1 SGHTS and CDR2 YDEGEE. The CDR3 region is CASSGRQGETEAFF. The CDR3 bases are TGTGCCAGCAGCGGACGACAGGGGGAGACTGAAGCTTTCTTT.

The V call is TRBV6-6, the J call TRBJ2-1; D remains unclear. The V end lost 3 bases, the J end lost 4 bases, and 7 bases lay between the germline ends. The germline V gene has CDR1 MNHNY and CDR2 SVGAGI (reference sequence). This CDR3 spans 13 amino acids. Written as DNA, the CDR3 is TGTGCCAGCAGTTATGACATTTACAATGAGCAGTTCTTC. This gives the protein CASSYDIYNEQFF.

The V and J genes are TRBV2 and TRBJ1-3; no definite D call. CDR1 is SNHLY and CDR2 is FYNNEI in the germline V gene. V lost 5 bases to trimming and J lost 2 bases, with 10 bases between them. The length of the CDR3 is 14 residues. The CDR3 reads CASSLTVAGNTIYF. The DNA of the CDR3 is TGTGCCAGCAGTCTCACAGTCGCTGGAAACACCATATATTTT. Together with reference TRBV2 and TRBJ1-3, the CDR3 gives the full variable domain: EPEVTQTPSHQVTQMGQEVILRCVPISNHLYFYWYRQILGQKVEFLVSFYNNEISEKSEIFDDQFSVERPDGSNFTLKIRSTKLEDSAMYFCASSLTVAGNTIYFGEGSWLTVV.

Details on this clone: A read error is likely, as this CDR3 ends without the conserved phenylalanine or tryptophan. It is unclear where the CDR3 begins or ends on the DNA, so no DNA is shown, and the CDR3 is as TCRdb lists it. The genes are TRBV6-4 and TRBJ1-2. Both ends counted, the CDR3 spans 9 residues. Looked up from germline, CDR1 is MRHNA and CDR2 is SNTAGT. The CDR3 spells CASSDLGVL.

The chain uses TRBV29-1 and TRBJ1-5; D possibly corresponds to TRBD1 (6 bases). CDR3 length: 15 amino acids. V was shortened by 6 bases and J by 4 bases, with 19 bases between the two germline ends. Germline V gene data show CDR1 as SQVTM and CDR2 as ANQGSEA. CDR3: CSVNGDRDKNQPQHF. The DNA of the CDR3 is TGCAGCGTAAACGGGGACCGGGACAAAAATCAGCCCCAGCATTTT.

The chain's CDR3 is CAIAQGAGNQPQHF. The DNA of the CDR3 is TGTGCCATAGCACAGGGGGCAGGCAATCAGCCCCAGCATTTT. The chain joins TRBV10-3 to TRBJ1-5, with 9 bases matching TRBD1. This CDR3 is 14 amino acids long. The germline V gene has CDR1 ENHRY and CDR2 SYGVKD. V dropped 9 bases and J dropped 2; count of bases not matched to a gene: 5.

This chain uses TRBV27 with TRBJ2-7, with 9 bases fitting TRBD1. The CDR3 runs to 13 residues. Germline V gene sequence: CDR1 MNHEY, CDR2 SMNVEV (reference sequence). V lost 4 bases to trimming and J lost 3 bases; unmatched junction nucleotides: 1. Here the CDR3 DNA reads TGTGCCAGCAGTTCGACAGGGGGCTACGAGCAGTACTTC. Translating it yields CASSSTGGYEQYF.

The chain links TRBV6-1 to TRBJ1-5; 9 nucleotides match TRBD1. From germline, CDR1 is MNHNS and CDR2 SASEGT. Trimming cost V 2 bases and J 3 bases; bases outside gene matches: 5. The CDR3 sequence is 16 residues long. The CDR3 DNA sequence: TGTGCCAGCAGTGAATCGGGACAGGGAATCAATCAGCCCCAGCATTTT. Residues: CASSESGQGINQPQHF.

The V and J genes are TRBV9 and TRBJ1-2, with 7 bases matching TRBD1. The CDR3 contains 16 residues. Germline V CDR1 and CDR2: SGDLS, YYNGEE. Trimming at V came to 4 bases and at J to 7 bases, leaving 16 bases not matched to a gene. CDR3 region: CASSSSSGTEGSGYTF. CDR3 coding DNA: TGTGCCAGCAGCAGCAGTTCCGGGACAGAGGGAAGTGGCTACACCTTC.

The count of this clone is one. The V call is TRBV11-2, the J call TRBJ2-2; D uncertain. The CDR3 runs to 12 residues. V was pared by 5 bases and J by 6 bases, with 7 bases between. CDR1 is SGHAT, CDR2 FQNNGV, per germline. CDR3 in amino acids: CASSVRAGELFF. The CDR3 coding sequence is TGTGCCAGCAGCGTCCGAGCCGGGGAGCTGTTTTTT.

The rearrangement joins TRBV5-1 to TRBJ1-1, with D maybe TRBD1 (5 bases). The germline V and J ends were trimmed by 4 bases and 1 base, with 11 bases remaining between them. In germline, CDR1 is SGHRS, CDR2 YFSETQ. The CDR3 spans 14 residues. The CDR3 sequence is CASSRSTENTEAFF. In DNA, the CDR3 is TGCGCCAGCAGCCGCTCGACAGAGAACACTGAAGCTTTCTTT.

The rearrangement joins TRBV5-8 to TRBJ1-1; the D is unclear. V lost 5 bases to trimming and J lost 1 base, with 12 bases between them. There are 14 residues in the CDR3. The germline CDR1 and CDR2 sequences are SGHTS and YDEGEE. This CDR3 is CASSRTASNTEAFF. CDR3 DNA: TGTGCCAGCAGTAGAACAGCCTCGAACACTGAAGCTTTCTTT.

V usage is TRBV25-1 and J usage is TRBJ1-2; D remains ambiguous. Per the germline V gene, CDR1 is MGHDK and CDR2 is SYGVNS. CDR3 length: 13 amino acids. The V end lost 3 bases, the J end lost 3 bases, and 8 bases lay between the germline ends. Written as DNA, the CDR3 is TGTGCCAGCAGTGATGAGGTAGACTATGGCTACACCTTC. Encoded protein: CASSDEVDYGYTF.

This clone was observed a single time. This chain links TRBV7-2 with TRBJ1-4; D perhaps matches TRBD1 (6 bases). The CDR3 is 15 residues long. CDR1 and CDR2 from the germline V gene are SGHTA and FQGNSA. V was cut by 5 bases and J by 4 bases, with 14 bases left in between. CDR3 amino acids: CASSTRGQINEKLFF. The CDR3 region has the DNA TGTGCCAGCAGCACCCGAGGACAGATTAATGAAAAACTGTTTTTT.

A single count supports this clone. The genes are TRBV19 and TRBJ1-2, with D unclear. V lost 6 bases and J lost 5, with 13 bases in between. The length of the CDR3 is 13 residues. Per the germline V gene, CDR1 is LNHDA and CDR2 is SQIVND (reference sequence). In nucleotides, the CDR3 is TGTGCCAGTAGAGGAGGAACGGTTTATGGCTACACCTTC. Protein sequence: CASRGGTVYGYTF.

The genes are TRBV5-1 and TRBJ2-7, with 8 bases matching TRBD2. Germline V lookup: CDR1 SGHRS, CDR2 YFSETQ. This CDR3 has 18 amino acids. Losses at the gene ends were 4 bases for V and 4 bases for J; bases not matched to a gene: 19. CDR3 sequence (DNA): TGCGCCAGCAGCCCTCGGGGGGGGGCGAGTTTCCAAACTTACGAGCAGTACTTC. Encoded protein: CASSPRGGASFQTYEQYF.

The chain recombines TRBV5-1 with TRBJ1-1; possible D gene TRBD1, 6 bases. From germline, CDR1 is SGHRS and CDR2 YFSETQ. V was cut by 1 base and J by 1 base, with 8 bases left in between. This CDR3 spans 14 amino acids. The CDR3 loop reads CASSLRGQNTEAFF. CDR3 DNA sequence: TGCGCCAGCAGCTTGCGGGGACAGAACACTGAAGCTTTCTTT.

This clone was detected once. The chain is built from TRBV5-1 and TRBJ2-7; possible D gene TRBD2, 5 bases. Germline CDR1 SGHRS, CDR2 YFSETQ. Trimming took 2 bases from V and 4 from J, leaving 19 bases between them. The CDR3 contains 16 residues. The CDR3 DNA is TGCGCCAGCAGCTTAAATCGCGCCGAGGGTATTTACGAGCAGTACTTC. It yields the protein CASSLNRAEGIYEQYF.

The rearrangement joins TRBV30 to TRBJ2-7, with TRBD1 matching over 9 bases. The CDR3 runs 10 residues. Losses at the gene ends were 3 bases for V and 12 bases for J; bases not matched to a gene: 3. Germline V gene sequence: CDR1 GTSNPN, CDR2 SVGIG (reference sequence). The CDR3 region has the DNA TGTGCCTGGAGCGGGACAGGGACGTACTTC. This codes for CAWSGTGTYF.

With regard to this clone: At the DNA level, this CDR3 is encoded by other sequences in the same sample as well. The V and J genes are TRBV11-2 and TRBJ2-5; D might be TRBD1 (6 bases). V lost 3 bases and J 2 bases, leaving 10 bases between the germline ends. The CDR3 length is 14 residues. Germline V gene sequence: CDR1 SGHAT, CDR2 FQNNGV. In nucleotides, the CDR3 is TGTGCCAGCAGCTTTACAGGGAGTCAAGAGACCCAGTACTTC. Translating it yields CASSFTGSQETQYF.

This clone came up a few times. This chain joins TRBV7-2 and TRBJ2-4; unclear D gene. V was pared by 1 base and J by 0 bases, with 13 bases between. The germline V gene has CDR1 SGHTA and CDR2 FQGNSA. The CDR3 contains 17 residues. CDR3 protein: CASSLGVSVLAKNIQYF. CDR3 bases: TGTGCCAGCAGCTTAGGAGTGTCGGTACTAGCCAAAAACATTCAGTACTTC.

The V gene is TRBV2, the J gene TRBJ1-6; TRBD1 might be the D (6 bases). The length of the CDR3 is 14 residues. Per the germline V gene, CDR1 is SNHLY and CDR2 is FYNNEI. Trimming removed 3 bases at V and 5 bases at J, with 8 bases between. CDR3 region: CASSDQGNNSPLHF. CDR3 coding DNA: TGTGCCAGCAGTGACCAGGGGAATAATTCACCCCTCCACTTT. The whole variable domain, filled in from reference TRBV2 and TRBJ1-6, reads EPEVTQTPSHQVTQMGQEVILRCVPISNHLYFYWYRQILGQKVEFLVSFYNNEISEKSEIFDDQFSVERPDGSNFTLKIRSTKLEDSAMYFCASSDQGNNSPLHFGNGTRLTVT.

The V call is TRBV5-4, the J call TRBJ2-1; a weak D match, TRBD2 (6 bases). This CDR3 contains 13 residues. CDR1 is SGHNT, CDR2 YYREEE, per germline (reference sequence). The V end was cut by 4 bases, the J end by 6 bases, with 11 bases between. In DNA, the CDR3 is TGTGCCAGCAGCCCACGGGACTCCAATGAGCAGTTCTTC. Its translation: CASSPRDSNEQFF.

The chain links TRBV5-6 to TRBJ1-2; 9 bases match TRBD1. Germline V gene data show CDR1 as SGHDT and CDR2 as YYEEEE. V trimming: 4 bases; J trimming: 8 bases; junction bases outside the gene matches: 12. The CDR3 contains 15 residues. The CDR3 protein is CASSVGDREGYGYTF. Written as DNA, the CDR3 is TGTGCCAGCAGCGTTGGGGACAGGGAAGGGTACGGCTACACCTTC.